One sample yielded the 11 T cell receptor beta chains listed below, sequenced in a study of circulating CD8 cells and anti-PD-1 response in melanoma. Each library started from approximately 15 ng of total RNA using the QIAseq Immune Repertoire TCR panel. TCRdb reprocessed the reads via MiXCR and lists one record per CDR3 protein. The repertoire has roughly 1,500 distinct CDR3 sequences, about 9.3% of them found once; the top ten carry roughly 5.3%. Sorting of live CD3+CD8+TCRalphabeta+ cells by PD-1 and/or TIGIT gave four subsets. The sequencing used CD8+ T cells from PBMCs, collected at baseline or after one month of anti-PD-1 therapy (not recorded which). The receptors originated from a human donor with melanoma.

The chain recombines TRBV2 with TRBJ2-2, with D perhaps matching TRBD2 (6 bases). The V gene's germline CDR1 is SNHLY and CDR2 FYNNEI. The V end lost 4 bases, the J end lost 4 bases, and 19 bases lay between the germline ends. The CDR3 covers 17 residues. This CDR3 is CASSVERSGAGTGELFF. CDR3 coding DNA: TGTGCCAGCAGTGTCGAGCGGTCTGGAGCGGGCACCGGGGAGCTGTTTTTT.

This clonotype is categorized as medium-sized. As DNA, the CDR3 is TGTGCCAGCAGTCTCCACCTCGGGCCGAGCCAAGCTTTCTTT. Residues: CASSLHLGPSQAFF. The chain employs TRBV27 and TRBJ1-1, with D unclear. Trimming pared 5 bases from V and 9 bases from J, leaving 19 bases between. This CDR3 is 14 amino acids long. Germline CDR1 reads MNHEY; CDR2 reads SMNVEV (reference sequence).

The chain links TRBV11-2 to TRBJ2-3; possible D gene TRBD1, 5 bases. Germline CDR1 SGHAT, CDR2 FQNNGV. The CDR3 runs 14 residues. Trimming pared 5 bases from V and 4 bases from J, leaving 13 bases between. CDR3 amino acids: CASSVGAGADTQYF. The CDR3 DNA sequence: TGTGCCAGCAGCGTTGGGGCAGGAGCAGATACGCAGTATTTT. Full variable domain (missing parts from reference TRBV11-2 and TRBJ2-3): EAGVAQSPRYKIIEKRQSVAFWCNPISGHATLYWYQQILGQGPKLLIQFQNNGVVDDSQLPKDRFSAERLKGVDSTLKIQPAKLEDSAVYLCASSVGAGADTQYFGPGTRLTVL.

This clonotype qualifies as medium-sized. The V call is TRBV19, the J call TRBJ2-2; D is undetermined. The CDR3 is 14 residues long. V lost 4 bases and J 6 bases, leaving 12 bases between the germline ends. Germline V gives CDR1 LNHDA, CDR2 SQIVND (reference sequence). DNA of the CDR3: TGTGCCAGTAGTACTCGAACAGAGTCCGGGGAGCTGTTTTTT. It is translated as CASSTRTESGELFF.

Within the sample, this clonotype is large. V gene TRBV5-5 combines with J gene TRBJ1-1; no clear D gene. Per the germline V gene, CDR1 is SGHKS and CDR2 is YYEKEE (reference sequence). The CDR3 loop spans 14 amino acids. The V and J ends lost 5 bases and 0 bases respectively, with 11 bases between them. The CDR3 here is CASSLEFMNTEAFF. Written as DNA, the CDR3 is TGTGCCAGCAGTTTAGAGTTCATGAACACTGAAGCTTTCTTT.

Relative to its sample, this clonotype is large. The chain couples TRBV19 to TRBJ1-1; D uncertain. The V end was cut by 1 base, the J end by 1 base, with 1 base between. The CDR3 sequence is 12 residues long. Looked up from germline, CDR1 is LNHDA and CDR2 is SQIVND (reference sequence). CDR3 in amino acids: CASSIGNTEAFF. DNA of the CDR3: TGTGCCAGTAGTATAGGGAACACTGAAGCTTTCTTT.

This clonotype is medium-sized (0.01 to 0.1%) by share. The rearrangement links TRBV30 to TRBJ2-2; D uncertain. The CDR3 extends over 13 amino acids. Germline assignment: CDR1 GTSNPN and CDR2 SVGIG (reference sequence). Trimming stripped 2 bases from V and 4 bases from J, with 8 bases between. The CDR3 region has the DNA TGTGCCTGGAGTTGGCAGGTCACCGGGGAGCTGTTTTTT. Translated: CAWSWQVTGELFF.

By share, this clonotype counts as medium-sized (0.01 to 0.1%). The CDR3 DNA is TGTGCCCAGTTGAAAGGGGTAACTAGCACAGATACGCAGTATTTT. This sequence encodes CAQLKGVTSTDTQYF. The chain couples TRBV2 to TRBJ2-3; possible D gene TRBD1, 5 bases. Trimming stripped 11 bases from V and 0 bases from J, with 18 bases between. Germline V lookup: CDR1 SNHLY, CDR2 FYNNEI. This CDR3 contains 15 residues.

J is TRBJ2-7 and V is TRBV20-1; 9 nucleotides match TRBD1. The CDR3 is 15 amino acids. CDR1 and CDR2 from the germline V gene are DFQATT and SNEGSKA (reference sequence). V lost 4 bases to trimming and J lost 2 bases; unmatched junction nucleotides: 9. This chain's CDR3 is CSATPPGQGTYEQYF. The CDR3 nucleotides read TGCAGTGCTACTCCTCCGGGACAGGGTACCTACGAGCAGTACTTC.

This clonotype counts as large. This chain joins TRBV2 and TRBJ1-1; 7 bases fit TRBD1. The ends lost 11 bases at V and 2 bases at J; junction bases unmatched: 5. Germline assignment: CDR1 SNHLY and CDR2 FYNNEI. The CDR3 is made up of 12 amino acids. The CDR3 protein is CAFRDSNTEAFF. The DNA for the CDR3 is TGTGCCTTCCGGGACAGTAACACTGAAGCTTTCTTT.

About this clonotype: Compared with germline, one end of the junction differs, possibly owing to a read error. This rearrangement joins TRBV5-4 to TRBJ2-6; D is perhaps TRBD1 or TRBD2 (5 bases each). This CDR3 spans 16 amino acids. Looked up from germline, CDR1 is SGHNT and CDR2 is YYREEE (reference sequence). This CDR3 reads CASSLETISGANVLIF. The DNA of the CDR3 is TGTGCCAGCAGCCTGGAGACTATCTCTGGGGCCAACGTCCTGATTTTC.